One and the same sample provided the 3 T cell receptor beta chains below, sequenced in a study of T cell repertoires in cytomegalovirus infection. A single record per CDR3 protein comes from TCRdb applying MiXCR to the reads. The sample shows approximately 170,000 distinct CDR3 sequences, roughly 15% of them seen only once. The specimen was CD8+ T cells from PBMCs. Every receptor here comes from a human donor in good health (CMV status not recorded). Some clones in this sample may be carry-over from other donors' samples.

The chain is built from TRBV15 and TRBJ2-7; 12 nucleotides agree with TRBD2. The CDR3 loop spans 16 amino acids. The ends lost 0 bases at V and 5 bases at J; junction bases unmatched: 5. CDR1 is LNHNV, CDR2 YYDKDF, per germline (reference sequence). The CDR3 here is CATSRDMTSGSHEQYF. The CDR3 DNA follows: TGTGCCACCAGCAGAGATATGACTAGCGGGAGCCACGAGCAGTACTTC.

This clonotype occurred a few times. The chain employs TRBV5-1 and TRBJ2-7; maybe TRBD2 (6 bases). V lost 4 bases and J lost 2, with 13 bases in between. The CDR3 contains 14 residues. Germline values: CDR1 SGHRS, CDR2 YFSETQ. The DNA of the CDR3 is TGCGCCAGCAGCCCGGAGGAGGGTACCTACGAGCAGTACTTC. This sequence encodes CASSPEEGTYEQYF.

This clonotype was counted only a few times. The chain employs TRBV20-1 and TRBJ2-7; 11 bases align to TRBD2. The CDR3 has 15 amino acids. V gave up 2 bases and J gave up 4 bases; unmatched junction bases: 7. Germline V gives CDR1 DFQATT, CDR2 SNEGSKA (reference sequence). This chain's CDR3 is CSARTSGTSGYEQYF. CDR3 DNA: TGCAGTGCTAGAACCTCCGGGACTAGCGGTTACGAGCAGTACTTC.